This TCR beta chain derives from a study of blood T cell repertoires in COVID-19. Turning to the study itself: Whether acute or convalescent, the COVID-19 samples came from the United States, Italy and Spain.

In the source study's methods: How many nucleated cells were present was estimated from reference gene primer amplification. Using immunoSEQ multiplex PCR, the repertoire was profiled, and TCRdb retains in-frame clones only, with some absent. From that table come the V and J calls and clone size; the DNA was used to work out D and trimming. The table lists 200,000 to 300,000 clones, more than 70% of them singletons. V was trimmed by 2 bases and J by 9 bases, leaving 15 bases between them. From germline, CDR1 is SGHNT and CDR2 YYREEE (reference sequence). This CDR3 spans 15 amino acids. The J gene is TRBJ1-6, the V gene TRBV5-4, with a weak D call TRBD1 (6 bases). Sequencing was carried out using peripheral blood. This clonotype originated in a woman aged 40-49 years who had recovered from COVID-19. The DNA for the CDR3 is TGTGCCAGCAGCTTTCCAGGGGACGGACGTTCACCCCTCCACTTT. Translating gives CASSFPGDGRSPLHF.